These 20 T cell receptor beta chains were all obtained from the same sample, sequenced in a study of blood T cell repertoires in COVID-19. Using immunoSEQ multiplex PCR, the repertoire was profiled, and TCRdb retains in-frame clones only, with some absent. The sample records over 250,000 clones, around 90% being singletons. The specimen was PBMCs or T cells enriched from blood (not recorded which). These receptors were collected from a woman aged 60-75 years in a cohort exposed to, infected with or recovered from COVID-19 (not recorded which).

This chain links TRBV6-5 with TRBJ2-7, with 11 nucleotides matching TRBD1. V gave up 6 bases and J gave up 5 bases; unmatched junction bases: 9. Germline CDR1 is MNHEY and CDR2 is SVGAGI. This CDR3 region has 15 residues. CDR3: CASSRPGTGGHEQYF. The CDR3 DNA reads TGTGCCAGCAGCCGACCTGGGACAGGGGGGCACGAGCAGTACTTC.

This chain uses TRBV11-3 with TRBJ2-2; tentatively, D is TRBD2 (6 bases). V lost 6 bases and J lost 7, with 21 bases in between. Per germline, CDR1 SGHNT and CDR2 YENEEA. This CDR3 comprises 16 residues. CDR3 residues: CASSPWGEKEVGELFF. The CDR3 DNA follows: TGTGCCAGCAGTCCTTGGGGGGAGAAGGAGGTCGGGGAGCTGTTTTTT.

The chain carries TRBV6-1 and TRBJ1-2, with unresolved D. V dropped 2 bases and J dropped 4 bases, with 8 bases sitting between them. The germline CDR1 and CDR2 sequences are MNHNS and SASEGT. The CDR3 has 13 residues. CDR3: CASSEQEAYGYTF. CDR3 DNA: TGTGCCAGCAGTGAACAGGAAGCCTATGGCTACACCTTC.

The chain combines TRBV5-1 with TRBJ2-2; 11 bases fit TRBD1. Germline V gives CDR1 SGHRS, CDR2 YFSETQ. The CDR3 has 18 amino acids. Trimming at V came to 4 bases and at J to 1 base, leaving 9 bases not matched to a gene. The CDR3 bases are TGCGCCAGCAGCGGTCCGGACAGGGGGCAGGGGAACACCGGGGAGCTGTTTTTT. Amino acid sequence: CASSGPDRGQGNTGELFF.

The chain combines TRBV25-1 with TRBJ1-6; D is unclear. The CDR3 is 13 amino acids. Germline V CDR1 and CDR2: MGHDK, SYGVNS. V lost 5 bases, J lost 7 bases, and 9 bases lay in between. CDR3 nucleotides: TGTGCCAGCAGTCCCCCCGGGAATTCACCCCTCCACTTT. Translating it yields CASSPPGNSPLHF.

In its sample, this clone was seen once. This sequence joins TRBV28 and TRBJ2-3; D possibly corresponds to TRBD1 (6 bases). V lost 4 bases, J lost 2 bases, and 22 bases lay in between. Germline values: CDR1 MDHEN, CDR2 SYDVKM. The CDR3 covers 18 residues. CDR3 loop: CASSSHTPRTEVTDTQYF. The CDR3 DNA follows: TGTGCCAGCAGTTCGCACACCCCTCGGACAGAGGTCACAGATACGCAGTATTTT.

This clone was seen once. Here the CDR3 reads CASSPRKDYTEAFF. CDR3 in DNA: TGTGCCAGCAGTCCCAGAAAGGACTACACTGAAGCTTTCTTT. The chain links TRBV28 to TRBJ1-1; D not certain. This CDR3 is built from 14 residues. Between the trimmed V and J ends, which lost 5 bases and 3 bases, there was a span of 13 bases. Looked up from germline, CDR1 is MDHEN and CDR2 is SYDVKM.

The chain recombines TRBV5-4 with TRBJ1-4; D uncertain. Germline lookup yields CDR1 SGHNT and CDR2 YYREEE (reference sequence). The CDR3 sequence is 13 residues long. Trimming removed 4 bases from V and 3 bases from J, with 7 bases in between. The CDR3 coding sequence is TGTGCCAGCAGCCGGGGAGCTAATGAAAAACTGTTTTTT. Residues: CASSRGANEKLFF.

CDR3 DNA: TGTGCCAGCAGCCAACGGGGGACTATGAACACTGAAGCTTTCTTT. This translates into CASSQRGTMNTEAFF. The V call is TRBV3-1 (or the pseudogene TRBV3-2), the J call TRBJ1-1; a possible D gene is TRBD1 (5 bases). Germline values: CDR1 LGHDT, CDR2 YNNKEL (reference sequence). This CDR3 contains 15 residues. Between the trimmed V and J ends, which lost 2 bases and 0 bases, there was a span of 10 bases.

V is TRBV15 and J is TRBJ1-3; 8 positions match TRBD1. J gave up 2 bases and V 1 base, and 7 bases lay outside the gene matches. The CDR3 contains 17 residues. Germline V gives CDR1 LNHNV, CDR2 YYDKDF (reference sequence). In DNA form, the CDR3 reads TGTGCCACCAGCAGAGGACCAGGGGGCTTTGCTGGAAACACCATATATTTT. Amino acid sequence: CATSRGPGGFAGNTIYF.

The CDR3 is CASSIGGTGGNGYTF. CDR3 DNA sequence: TGTGCCAGTAGTATAGGGGGGACAGGAGGAAATGGCTACACCTTC. V gene TRBV19 combines with J gene TRBJ1-2, with 8 bases aligning to TRBD1. CDR1 is LNHDA, CDR2 SQIVND, per germline (reference sequence). The CDR3 spans 15 residues. Losses at the gene ends were 1 base for V and 6 bases for J; bases not matched to a gene: 7.

The chain combines TRBV29-1 with TRBJ1-2, with 10 bases lining up with TRBD1. The V gene's germline CDR1 is SQVTM and CDR2 ANQGSEA. This CDR3 is 14 amino acids long. V shed 2 bases and J 3 bases; nucleotides not matched to a gene: 3. In DNA, the CDR3 is TGCAGCGTTGAACGACAGGGGGCCGACTATGGCTACACCTTC. Translation: CSVERQGADYGYTF.

Concerning this clone: This sample also contains other DNA sequences that code for the same CDR3. The chain couples TRBV5-1 to TRBJ2-3; the match to TRBD1 covers 9 bases. With V trimmed by 0 bases and J by 6 bases, 5 bases remained unmatched. Germline lookup yields CDR1 SGHRS and CDR2 YFSETQ. The CDR3 is 15 residues long. As DNA, the CDR3 is TGCGCCAGCAGCTTGGCGGGACAGGGAACTGATACGCAGTATTTT. Translation gives CASSLAGQGTDTQYF.

The CDR3 nucleotides are TGTGCCAGCAGTCCGAGTTATAGCAATCAGCCCCAGCATTTT. Protein sequence: CASSPSYSNQPQHF. The chain employs TRBV7-2 and TRBJ1-5; D gene ambiguous. Trimming removed 6 bases at V and 0 bases at J, with 9 bases between. Germline CDR1 and CDR2: SGHTA and FQGNSA. This CDR3 region has 14 residues.

The chain employs TRBV12-5 and TRBJ2-1; D possibly corresponds to TRBD2 (6 bases). The CDR3 loop spans 17 amino acids. Looked up from germline, CDR1 is LGHNT and CDR2 is FRNRAP. The V gene lost 6 bases and the J gene lost 0 bases, with 18 bases spanning the gap. CDR3 region: CASGRNLALSSYNEQFF. Written as DNA, the CDR3 is TGTGCTAGTGGCCGAAATCTAGCGCTGAGCTCCTACAATGAGCAGTTCTTC.

The chain recombines TRBV2 with TRBJ2-5; the D gene is possibly TRBD2 (6 bases). The ends were cut back, 5 bases at V and 3 bases at J, with 13 bases in the middle. Germline values: CDR1 SNHLY, CDR2 FYNNEI. The CDR3 extends over 14 amino acids. CDR3 in amino acids: CASSYQGGEETQYF. The CDR3, as DNA: TGTGCCAGCAGTTACCAGGGAGGAGAAGAGACCCAGTACTTC.

CDR3 nucleotides: TGTGCCTGGAGTGTACAGGGGGCATCGTCCCAGCATTTT. It yields the protein CAWSVQGASSQHF. The rearrangement uses TRBV30 and TRBJ1-5; 9 nucleotides agree with TRBD1. CDR1 GTSNPN and CDR2 SVGIG come from the germline V gene (reference sequence). V trimming: 0 bases; J trimming: 11 bases; junction bases outside the gene matches: 5. The CDR3 runs 13 residues.

The V and J genes are TRBV12-3 or TRBV12-4 and TRBJ1-1, with D possibly matching TRBD1 (5 bases). Trimming removed 7 bases from V and 5 bases from J, with 11 bases in between. This CDR3 comprises 12 residues. The CDR3 is CASTWGGTEAFF. DNA of the CDR3: TGTGCCAGCACTTGGGGGGGTACTGAAGCTTTCTTT.

This clone came up once. This chain joins TRBV19 and TRBJ1-5, with D hard to call. The CDR3 is made up of 13 amino acids. Trimming took 3 bases from V and 7 from J, leaving 10 bases between them. The germline gives CDR1 LNHDA, CDR2 SQIVND (reference sequence). CDR3 bases: TGTGCCAGTAGTATCGAGGGATGGCAGCCCCAGCATTTT. Translated: CASSIEGWQPQHF.

The chain is built from TRBV19 and TRBJ2-7; TRBD1 aligns across 7 bases. Looked up from germline, CDR1 is LNHDA and CDR2 is SQIVND (reference sequence). The CDR3 runs 15 residues. With V trimmed by 3 bases and J by 1 base, 6 bases remained unmatched. CDR3 loop: CASSIEQGRSYEQYF. As DNA, the CDR3 is TGTGCCAGTAGTATTGAACAGGGGAGATCCTACGAGCAGTACTTC.